The clone carrying this TCR beta chain was observed once. The split of CD4+ cells yielded CD45RA+ naive and CD45RA-negative memory subsets. The data are from a study of shared clonotypes between healthy human individuals. Assay used: immunoSEQ multiplex PCR; TCRdb lists only in-frame clones, some missing. The sample shows roughly 2,500,000 clones, more than 85% of them seen only once. V was clipped by 5 bases and J by 4 bases; unmatched bases: 4. Germline V gene sequence: CDR1 SGHRS, CDR2 YFSETQ. The CDR3 loop spans 15 amino acids. The chain recombines TRBV5-1 with TRBJ2-2; TRBD1 aligns across 11 bases. The specimen sequenced was naive CD4+ T cells from PBMCs. Subset described: CD45RA+ positively selected. The TCR was taken from a man aged 18 to 35 in good health. Some clones in this sample may be carry-over from other donors' samples. CDR3 coding DNA: TGCGCCAGCAGGTCCGGGACAGGGGGCACCGGGGAGCTGTTTTTT. Its translation: CASRSGTGGTGELFF.